Sequencing of this TCR beta chain was carried out in a study of T cells in Graves' hyperthyroidism and ophthalmopathy. The authors took PBMCs from 9.5 to 10 ml fresh peripheral blood. TCR beta CDR3 sequences were amplified from RNA transcripts. When the TCR CDR3 underwent first-round RT-PCR, the HTBI primer set was used. In TCRdb, the multiplex PCR reads were re-called with MiXCR into one record per CDR3 protein. The data hold 200,000 to 300,000 distinct CDR3 sequences, with almost 25% observed a single time. The study's findings and limits: The model's output predicted ophthalmopathy at a median of about 6.5 months prior to onset.

Trimming took off 2 bases at V and 3 bases at J, with 8 bases between the two ends. There are 14 residues in the CDR3. Germline V gives CDR1 SNHLY, CDR2 FYNNEI. This clonotype was counted ten times or more. Its antigen is unidentified. This TCR was sampled from a woman between 35 and 50 years old with Graves' ophthalmopathy. The chain couples TRBV2 to TRBJ1-5; D is unclear. Sequencing was performed on blood. This CDR3 reads CASSELADNQPQHF. CDR3 coding DNA: TGTGCCAGCAGTGAACTTGCGGACAATCAGCCCCAGCATTTT.